This T cell receptor (beta chain) was observed in a study of shared clonotypes between healthy human individuals. Study-wide results and limits: The study found lower generation probabilities in non-shared clonotypes than in those shared by all four donors.

Here immunoSEQ multiplex PCR was the method, and the copy in TCRdb shows in-frame clones only, minus some. The sample yields fewer than 400,000 clones, less than 85% seen once. The germline V gene encodes CDR1 LNHNV and CDR2 YYDKDF (reference sequence). This CDR3 is built from 17 residues. V gave up 3 bases and J gave up 8 bases; unmatched junction bases: 11. On this clone itself: What it binds is not known.

The sample consisted of memory CD4+ T cells sorted from blood. Subset reported: CD45RA-negative fraction. The rearrangement joins TRBV15 to TRBJ1-4; 11 positions match TRBD1. The source of this sequence is a man between 25 and 39 years old in good health. CDR3 in amino acids: CATSRVTRTGGGEKLFF. The CDR3 DNA is TGTGCCACCAGCAGGGTTACTCGGACAGGGGGCGGAGAAAAACTGTTTTTT.